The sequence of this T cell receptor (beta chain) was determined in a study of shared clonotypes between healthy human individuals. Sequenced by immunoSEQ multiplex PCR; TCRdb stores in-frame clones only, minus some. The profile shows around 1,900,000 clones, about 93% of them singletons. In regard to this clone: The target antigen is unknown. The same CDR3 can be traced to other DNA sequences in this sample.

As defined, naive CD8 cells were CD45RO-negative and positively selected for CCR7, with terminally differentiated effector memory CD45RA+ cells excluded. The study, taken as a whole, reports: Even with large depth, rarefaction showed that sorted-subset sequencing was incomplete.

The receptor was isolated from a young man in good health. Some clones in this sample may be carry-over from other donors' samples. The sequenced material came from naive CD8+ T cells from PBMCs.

This chain's CDR3 is CASSLVNEKLFF. CDR3 nucleotides: TGTGCCAGCAGTTTGGTTAATGAAAAACTGTTTTTT. The chain carries TRBV28 and TRBJ1-4; D ambiguous. CDR1 is MDHEN and CDR2 is SYDVKM in the germline V gene. V was trimmed by 3 bases and J by 4 bases, leaving 3 bases between them. The CDR3 covers 12 residues. The variable domain in full, with the rest retrieved from reference TRBV28 and TRBJ1-4, is DVKVTQSSRYLVKRTGEKVFLECVQDMDHENMFWYRQDPGLGLRLIYFSYDVKMKEKGDIPEGYSVSREKKERFSLILESASTNQTSMYLCASSLVNEKLFFGSGTQLSVL.